This T cell receptor (beta chain) was retrieved from a study of blood T cell repertoires in COVID-19 (dated by TCRdb to the early 2020s). Background for the entire study: Samples covering the acute and convalescent phases of COVID-19 were provided by collaborators in the United States, Italy and Spain. The material from the prospective study consisted of cDNA or gDNA derived from T cells, B-cell-depleted T cells, or PBMCs. Subjects who had been exposed to COVID-19, were actively infected with it, or had recovered from it provided the deeply sampled blood TCRbeta repertoires that made up the dataset. The repertoires were released in a freely available public database meant as a resource for research on the immune response to SARS-CoV-2. Samples were obtained from the ongoing ImmuneRACE study (first 160 participants) and from 1,200 or so subjects provided by 6 global collaborators. The sample metadata nearly always contained a de-identified subject ID, COVID-19 status, age in years and sex. Where available, HLA class I and class II types were taken from metadata supplied by the sample provider and were not determined by assay-based typing. What the study reported, not specific to this receptor: The quantity of clinical and demographic metadata differed by source and by participant and was supplied without curation.

A remark on this clone: Its cognate antigen has yet to be identified. Per-base qualities were not stored, and no clone one base away is much larger.

TCRbeta CDR3 regions were amplified from genomic DNA using the immunoSEQ Assay, a bias-controlled multiplex PCR. The published analysis was carried out like this. The number of nucleated cells in each sample was estimated from the amplification of reference gene primers within the assay. Sequence reads were collapsed and filtered to measure the absolute abundance of every unique TCRbeta CDR3 rearrangement. For each sample, productive Simpson clonality was calculated as the square root of Simpson's diversity index across productive rearrangements. Drawn from immuneACCESS, this table holds only the in-frame rearrangements with V and J called that TCRdb kept. Clones are partly lost; checked studies trace under half to an unresolved V gene and leave the rest unexplained. That table supplies the V and J calls and clone size; D and trimming were determined from the DNA. Across this sample there are roughly 24,000 clones, with approximately 92% seen only once. The ten largest account for roughly 7.4% of the sample.

Whole blood was collected in K2EDTA tubes by collaborating institutions according to the institutions' own protocols. For TCRbeta analysis, collaborators shipped samples in one of three forms: frozen whole blood, isolated PBMCs, or DNA extracted from either of those sample types. Taken from the germline V gene (reference sequence), the CDR1 and CDR2 loops are SEHNR and FQNEAQ. CDR3 length: 16 amino acids, cysteine to phenylalanine. Here the CDR3 DNA is all that survives: 48 bases in frame from base 1. V is pruned by 5 bases and J by 4 bases, leaving 7 bases of the junction without a gene match. The rearranged chain carries TRBV7-9 and TRBJ2-1; 11 central nucleotides agree with TRBD2. The TCR comes from a human donor in a cohort sampled during active COVID-19. Material for sequencing was peripheral blood. The CDR3 in this case is CASSSQLAGVYNEQFF. The nucleotide sequence reads TGTGCCAGCAGCAGTCAACTAGCGGGAGTATACAATGAGCAGTTCTTC. Here the CDR3 is joined to the reference TRBV7-9 and TRBJ2-1 genes, and the full variable domain is: DTGVSQNPRHKITKRGQNVTFRCDPISEHNRLYWYRQTLGQGPEFLTYFQNEAQLEKSRLLSDRFSAERPKGSFSTLEIQRTEQGDSAMYLCASSSQLAGVYNEQFFGPGTRLTVL.